The 9 T cell receptor beta chains given below trace back to one sample, sequenced in a study of beta chain features in type 1 diabetes. Expressed TCRB transcripts were sequenced because the entire RNA isolate underwent reverse transcription. Generated by immunoSEQ multiplex PCR, the TCRdb table keeps only in-frame clones and is missing some. The sample has hundreds of thousands of clones, around 15% seen once. What these receptors recognize is not known. Findings of the study overall: Shortening of TCRB CDR3s, moderate but significant, appeared in all four CD4+ subsets of Type 1 diabetes patients.

The material sequenced was naive CD4+ T cells from blood. All receptors come from a man younger than 35 with type 1 diabetes.

This clone was counted a few times. The chain couples TRBV4-1 to TRBJ1-2; the match to TRBD1 covers 9 bases. The CDR3 covers 14 residues. Germline V gene data show CDR1 as MGHRA and CDR2 as YSYEKL. Trimming took 6 bases from V and 3 from J; bases not matched to a gene: 5. Here the CDR3 reads CASSKQGADYGYTF. In DNA form, the CDR3 reads TGCGCCAGCAGTAAACAGGGGGCTGACTATGGCTACACCTTC.

This clone appeared a few times. The chain combines TRBV10-3 with TRBJ2-1; D is undetermined. V was trimmed by 4 bases and J by 7 bases, leaving 11 bases between them. The CDR3 is 13 residues long. From germline, CDR1 is ENHRY and CDR2 SYGVKD. The CDR3, as DNA: TGTGCCATCAGTGGGCCCTCGAGGAATGAGCAGTTCTTC. Protein sequence: CAISGPSRNEQFF.

Only a few counts were recorded for this clone. CDR3 in DNA: TGTGCCTGGAGGCTCAGGACAGGGGGCTATTGGCAGTTCTTC. It specifies CAWRLRTGGYWQFF. The chain recombines TRBV30 with TRBJ2-1, with 11 bases identical to TRBD1. V shed 3 bases and J 12 bases; nucleotides not matched to a gene: 10. This CDR3 has 14 residues. Germline V gives CDR1 GTSNPN, CDR2 SVGIG (reference sequence).

In regard to this clone: The junction departs from germline at one end; a sequencing error may be responsible. This rearrangement joins TRBV30 to TRBJ1-2, with 7 bases that match TRBD1. The CDR3 has 13 amino acids. From germline, CDR1 is GTSNPN and CDR2 SVGIG (reference sequence). The CDR3 protein is CARSLEGAYGYTF. In DNA, the CDR3 is TGTGCCCGGAGCTTGGAGGGGGCCTATGGCTACACCTTC.

DNA of the CDR3: TGCGCCAGCAGCTTACTATACAGGGATGGGCGAGAGACCCAGTACTTC. Protein: CASSLLYRDGRETQYF. The chain links TRBV5-1 to TRBJ2-5; a weak D match, TRBD1 (6 bases). This CDR3 comprises 16 residues. Trimming cost V 2 bases and J 4 bases, with 18 bases left between them. Germline assignment: CDR1 SGHRS and CDR2 YFSETQ. The whole variable domain, remainder taken from reference TRBV5-1 and TRBJ2-5, is KAGVTQTPRYLIKTRGQQVTLSCSPISGHRSVSWYQQTPGQGLQFLFEYFSETQRNKGNFPGRFSGRQFSNSRSEMNVSTLELGDSALYLCASSLLYRDGRETQYFGPGTRLLVL.

This clone turned up a few times. The chain carries TRBV5-1 and TRBJ1-1; D gene ambiguous. Trimming removed 5 bases at V and 3 bases at J, with 14 bases between. Germline CDR1 and CDR2: SGHRS and YFSETQ. The CDR3 covers 14 residues. CDR3 sequence: CASSFQAGDTEAFF. DNA for the CDR3: TGCGCCAGCAGTTTTCAAGCCGGGGACACTGAAGCTTTCTTT.

A word on this clone: Other nucleotide sequences in the sample specify the same CDR3. The rearrangement joins TRBV2 to TRBJ1-5; D call uncertain. The germline V gene encodes CDR1 SNHLY and CDR2 FYNNEI. V was shortened by 6 bases and J by 2 bases, with 8 bases between the two germline ends. The CDR3 covers 13 residues. The CDR3: CASSRDGNQPQHF. The CDR3 nucleotides read TGTGCCAGCAGCCGCGACGGCAATCAGCCCCAGCATTTT.

This clone appeared a few times. The gene calls are TRBV7-2 and TRBJ2-3, with 9 bases that match TRBD2. The V and J ends lost 1 base and 0 bases, in that order; junction bases with no gene match: 5. The V gene's germline CDR1 is SGHTA and CDR2 FQGNSA. The CDR3 contains 17 residues. The CDR3 DNA follows: TGTGCCAGCAGCTTAGGGCTAGCGGGATTTAGCACAGATACGCAGTATTTT. It codes for CASSLGLAGFSTDTQYF.

For the CDR3, the DNA is TGCGCCAGCAGTCACCGGGACAGGTACTACGAGCAGTACTTC. It translates to CASSHRDRYYEQYF. This chain uses TRBV23-1 with TRBJ2-7; 8 nucleotides line up with TRBD1. TRBV23-1 qualifies as an ORF whose function is uncertain. This CDR3 is 14 amino acids long. The ends lost 3 bases at V and 3 bases at J; junction bases unmatched: 4.